This entry concerns a single T cell receptor (beta chain). The sample is drawn from a study of blood T cell repertoires in COVID-19. Study information: PBMCs, B-cell-depleted T cells, or T cells were the source of the cDNA or gDNA that made up the material.

In the study's own analysis: Estimated nucleated cell counts came from reference gene primer amplification. Here immunoSEQ multiplex PCR was the method, and the copy in TCRdb shows in-frame clones only, minus some. The V and J calls and clone size were taken over from that table, and D and trimming were inferred from the DNA. The sample has 200,000 to 250,000 clones; 70% to 85% are singletons. CDR3 length equals 11 residues. CDR1 SGHTA and CDR2 FQGTGA come from the germline V gene. Between the trimmed V and J ends, which lost 2 bases and 8 bases, there was a span of 5 bases. In terms of age and location, participants ranged from about 18 to 90 years and lived in fewer than 30 US areas. Participants had their cohort set by participant-reported clinical history.

This sequence joins TRBV7-3 and TRBJ2-3, with D hard to call. This clonotype originated in a woman in her fifties or sixties who had recovered from COVID-19. The sample comprised PBMCs or T cells enriched from blood (not recorded which). CDR3 sequence: CASSLGVTQYF. The CDR3 bases are TGTGCCAGCAGCTTAGGAGTTACGCAGTATTTT.